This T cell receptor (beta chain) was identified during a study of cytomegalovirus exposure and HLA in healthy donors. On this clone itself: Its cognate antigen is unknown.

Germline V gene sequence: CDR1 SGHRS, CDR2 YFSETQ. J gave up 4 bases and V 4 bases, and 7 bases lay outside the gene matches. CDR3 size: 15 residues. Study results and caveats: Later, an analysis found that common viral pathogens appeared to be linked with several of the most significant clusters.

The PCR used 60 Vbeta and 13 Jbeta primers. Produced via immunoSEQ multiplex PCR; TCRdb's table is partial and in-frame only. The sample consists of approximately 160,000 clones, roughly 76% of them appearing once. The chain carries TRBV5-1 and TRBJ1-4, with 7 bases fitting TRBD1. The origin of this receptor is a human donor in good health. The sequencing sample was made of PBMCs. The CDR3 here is CASSTSGTDNEKLFF. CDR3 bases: TGCGCCAGCAGCACATCCGGGACAGATAATGAAAAACTGTTTTTT.